A selection of T cell receptor beta chains follows, all from one sample in a study of cytomegalovirus exposure and HLA in healthy donors. Sequenced by immunoSEQ multiplex PCR; TCRdb stores in-frame clones only, minus some. This sample has about 200,000 clones, with approximately 79% found just once. Sequenced input: PBMCs. Receptors originate from a man aged 50 to 59 in good health and CMV-seronegative. CDR3s include the opening cysteine and the closing phenylalanine or tryptophan. The D gene is left open where the match is weak. Expanded clones are given a class, and other clones once, few, many or no size at all.

v_gene	d_gene	j_gene	abundance	CDR3nt	CDR3aa
TRBV11-3	TRBD2	TRBJ2-1	-	TGTGCCAGCAGCTTACGTAGCGGGAGGGTTTACAATGAGCAGTTCTTC	CASSLRSGRVYNEQFF
TRBV11-3	-	TRBJ2-1	-	TGTGCCAGCAGCTTAGGGCTGGGGGCCGAGCCCGATGAGCAGTTCTTC	CASSLGLGAEPDEQFF
TRBV27	-	TRBJ1-2	-	TGTGCCAGCAACGTCCGGGGGGCGTTGGGCTATGGCTACACCTTC	CASNVRGALGYGYTF
TRBV4-1	TRBD1	TRBJ2-7	-	TGCGCCAGCAGCCAAGATCGCAGGGGGTACGAGCAGTACTTC	CASSQDRRGYEQYF
TRBV7-2	-	TRBJ1-2	-	TGTGCCAGCAGCGGTACGGAGGACTATGGCTACACCTTC	CASSGTEDYGYTF
TRBV7-3	TRBD1	TRBJ2-2	once	TGTGCCAGCAGCTTATCCGTCTACAGGGGGAGCCGGAACACCGGGGAGCTGTTTTTT	CASSLSVYRGSRNTGELFF
TRBV10-3	-	TRBJ2-1	-	TGTGCCATCAGTGACTACCCCCAGAGGAATGAGCAGTTCTTC	CAISDYPQRNEQFF
TRBV19	-	TRBJ2-7	-	TGTGCCAGTAGCCCGAAAGGGGACGGGAGCTCCTACGAGCAGTACTTC	CASSPKGDGSSYEQYF
TRBV28	TRBD2	TRBJ2-7	-	TGTGCCAGCAGTCCACCCCCGGGACTAGCGGGAGTCAGGGCGGGCTACGAGCAGTACTTC	CASSPPPGLAGVRAGYEQYF
TRBV6-5	TRBD2	TRBJ2-1	-	TGTGCCAGCAGTTACTCGGGAGGGAGGGCCTGGAATGAGCAGTTCTTC	CASSYSGGRAWNEQFF
TRBV7-9	-	TRBJ2-7	-	TGTGCCAGCACCGGGGACTCAGCCTACGAGCAGTACTTC	CASTGDSAYEQYF
TRBV10-3	TRBD2	TRBJ2-6	-	TGTGCCATCAGTGAATTGGCGGGAGGGAAGTCTGGGGCCAACGGCCTGACTTTC	CAISELAGGKSGANGLTF
TRBV10-1	TRBD1	TRBJ2-3	-	TGCGCCAGCAGCACCGGGACAGGATACACAGATACGCAGTATTTT	CASSTGTGYTDTQYF
TRBV9	TRBD2	TRBJ2-1	-	TGTGCCAGCAGCGTAGTCGGTAGCGGGAGACTAGGCGATGAGCAGTTCTTC	CASSVVGSGRLGDEQFF
TRBV7-9	-	TRBJ2-1	few	TGTGCCAGCAGCTCCGGGAGTGAAGAACAGTTCTTC	CASSSGSEEQFF
TRBV12-5	TRBD1	TRBJ1-2	few	TGTGCTAGTGGTTCCGGGACAGGCATTTATGGCTACACCTTC	CASGSGTGIYGYTF
TRBV19	-	TRBJ2-5	once	TGTGCCAGTACTCCCGACGGGGAGGCCTTCCGCGAGACCCAGTACTTC	CASTPDGEAFRETQYF
TRBV6-1	TRBD1	TRBJ1-2	-	TGTGCCAGCAGTGAGACAGGGTCTGGCTATGGCTACACCTTC	CASSETGSGYGYTF
TRBV5-1	TRBD2	TRBJ2-3	-	TGCGCCAGCAGCTTGGCCGGCGGGAGCGCACAAGATACGCAGTATTTT	CASSLAGGSAQDTQYF
TRBV7-9	-	TRBJ2-7	once	TGTGCCAGCAGCTTAATGGATGGGGCCGAGCAGTACTTC	CASSLMDGAEQYF
TRBV18	TRBD1	TRBJ1-5	-	TGTGCCAGCTCACGGGGACAGGGTAGTTTCAATCAGCCCCAGCATTTT	CASSRGQGSFNQPQHF
TRBV28	TRBD1	TRBJ1-5	-	TGTGCCAGCAGTCCCGTAACAGGGGTCGGGACCCAGCATTTT	CASSPVTGVGTQHF
TRBV6-1	TRBD2	TRBJ2-1	-	TGTGCCAGCAGTGAGGGAGCGGGATCCTCCTACAATGAGCAGTTCTTC	CASSEGAGSSYNEQFF
TRBV2	TRBD2	TRBJ2-7	-	TGTGCCAGCAGTGCCCGGACTAGCGACTCCTACGAGCAGTACTTC	CASSARTSDSYEQYF
TRBV30	-	TRBJ2-3	-	TGTGCCTGGCTCTTAGCAGATACGCAGTATTTT	CAWLLADTQYF
TRBV6-6	-	TRBJ2-1	-	TGTGCCAGCAGCCGAACATCGCCCACAAGGGGCAATGAGCAGTTCTTC	CASSRTSPTRGNEQFF
TRBV7-6	TRBD2	TRBJ2-1	-	TGTGCCAGCAGCTTAGAGGTAGCGGGAAGCTATGAGCAGTTCTTC	CASSLEVAGSYEQFF
TRBV5-1	TRBD2	TRBJ2-1	-	TGCGCCAGCAGCTTGATAGCGGGAGGGCGGGATGAGCAGTTCTTC	CASSLIAGGRDEQFF
TRBV6-5	TRBD1	TRBJ1-1	-	TGTGCCAGCAGTCGGACAGGGAAGAACACTGAAGCTTTCTTT	CASSRTGKNTEAFF
TRBV6-5	-	TRBJ1-1	-	TGTGCCAGCAGGCCAGGGGTTTTATATAACACTGAAGCTTTCTTT	CASRPGVLYNTEAFF
TRBV2	-	TRBJ2-3	-	TGTGCCAGCAGCCCCTGGTTGGGAGTTCCAGATACGCAGTATTTT	CASSPWLGVPDTQYF
TRBV19	TRBD1	TRBJ1-1	-	TGTGCCAGTAGTGTTCTCGGGACAGGGGGCCCGAACACTGAAGCTTTCTTT	CASSVLGTGGPNTEAFF
TRBV28	-	TRBJ1-1	-	TGTGCCAGCAGACTACCGATGCGTCTGAACACTGAAGCTTTCTTT	CASRLPMRLNTEAFF
TRBV27	TRBD2	TRBJ2-3	-	TGTGCCAGCAGCCGGACTAGCGGGAGGGCCTTCCGAACAGATACGCAGTATTTT	CASSRTSGRAFRTDTQYF
TRBV15	TRBD1	TRBJ2-5	once	TGTGCCACCAGCGGCCGAGGGGGCCGAGAGACCCAGTACTTC	CATSGRGGRETQYF
TRBV11-3	-	TRBJ2-5	-	TGTGCCAGCAGACCCATCCCGGGTTCAGAGACCCAGTACTTC	CASRPIPGSETQYF
TRBV5-1	TRBD2	TRBJ2-1	-	TGCGCCAGCAGCTTGTGGGCGGGAGCAGAGGAGCAGTTCTTC	CASSLWAGAEEQFF
TRBV28	TRBD1	TRBJ2-7	-	TGTGCCAGCAGTCCCACCCCCGGGACAGGGGTGTGGTACGAGCAGTACTTC	CASSPTPGTGVWYEQYF
TRBV28	-	TRBJ2-1	-	TGTGCCAGCACCCCCGGGACTGGCTCGGGCAATGAGCAGTTCTTC	CASTPGTGSGNEQFF
TRBV6-5	-	TRBJ2-1	once	TGTGCCAGCAGACCAGGGACCTACAATGAGCAGTTCTTC	CASRPGTYNEQFF
TRBV7-9	-	TRBJ2-1	-	TGTGCCAGCATGAGCACCGGGAACGATGAGCAGTTCTTC	CASMSTGNDEQFF
TRBV6-5	TRBD2	TRBJ2-1	-	TGTGCCAGCAGTTATAGTACTAGCGGCTCCTACAATGAGCAGTTCTTC	CASSYSTSGSYNEQFF
TRBV5-1	-	TRBJ2-5	once	TGCGCCAGCAGCTTGGAGACAGGTCAAGAGACCCAGTACTTC	CASSLETGQETQYF
TRBV6-5	-	TRBJ1-1	-	TGTGCCAGCAGGGACAATGAAGCTTTCTTT	CASRDNEAFF
TRBV7-2	TRBD2	TRBJ2-7	-	TGTGCCAGCAGCACCGGGACTAGCCGTACCTACGAGCAGTACTTC	CASSTGTSRTYEQYF